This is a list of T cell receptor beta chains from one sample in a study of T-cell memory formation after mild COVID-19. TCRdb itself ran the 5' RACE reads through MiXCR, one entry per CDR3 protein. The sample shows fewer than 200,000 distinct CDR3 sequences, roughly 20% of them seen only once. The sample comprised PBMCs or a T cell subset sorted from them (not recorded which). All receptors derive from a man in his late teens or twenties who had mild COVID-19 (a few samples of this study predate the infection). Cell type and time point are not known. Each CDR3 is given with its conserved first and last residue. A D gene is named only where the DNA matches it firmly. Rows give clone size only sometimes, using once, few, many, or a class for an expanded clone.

TGTGCCAGCAGTGATGGACTAGCGGGGTACAATGAGCAGTTCTTC	CASSDGLAGYNEQFF	TRBJ2-1	TRBV6-1	TRBD2	15	few
TGTGCCAGCAAGGCGGAACTAGCCAAAAACATTCAGTACTTC	CASKAELAKNIQYF	TRBJ2-4	TRBV27	NA	14	many
TGTGCCAGCAGTGTGAGTACTAGCACAGATACGCAGTATTTT	CASSVSTSTDTQYF	TRBJ2-3	TRBV2	NA	14	NA
TGTGCCAGCAGCCGGAACAGGGGGCAGGTCGGGACTGAAGCTTTCTTT	CASSRNRGQVGTEAFF	TRBJ1-1	TRBV6-5	TRBD1	16	few
TGTGCCAGCAGCTTAGGGGCGCGGGCCAACGTCCTGACTTTC	CASSLGARANVLTF	TRBJ2-6	TRBV7-3	NA	14	many
TGTGCCAGCTCACCTCAGGGAATAGGTCAGCCCCAGCATTTT	CASSPQGIGQPQHF	TRBJ1-5	TRBV18	NA	14	NA
TGTGCCAGCGGCCTCGGACTGGGAGGGGCCCAGTACTTC	CASGLGLGGAQYF	TRBJ2-5	TRBV7-2	TRBD2	13	once
TGTGCCAGCAGTTTACTTTTGGGGGGGACCCAGTACTTC	CASSLLLGGTQYF	TRBJ2-5	TRBV12-3/TRBV12-4	NA	13	many
TGTGCCAGCAGCCCCCCCGGACAGTTATACACTGAAGCTTTCTTT	CASSPPGQLYTEAFF	TRBJ1-1	TRBV7-2	NA	15	few
TGTGCCACCTGCAGACAGATCTCCTACAATGAGCAGTTCTTC	CATCRQISYNEQFF	TRBJ2-1	TRBV5-6	NA	14	NA
TGTGCCAGCAGCCCAAGAGACAAGGGCGGGGAGCTGTTTTTT	CASSPRDKGGELFF	TRBJ2-2	TRBV3-1	NA	14	few
TGTGCCAGCAGCTCAAACTCGGGCTACGAGCAGTACTTC	CASSSNSGYEQYF	TRBJ2-7	TRBV11-3	NA	13	many
TGTGCCAGCAGCTTAGTAAGGACTAGCGGGGCTTACTCTGGGGCCAACGTCCTGACTTTC	CASSLVRTSGAYSGANVLTF	TRBJ2-6	TRBV7-9	TRBD2	20	NA
TGTGCCAGCAGCCCACTAGCGGGGGCCGACACAGATACGCAGTATTTT	CASSPLAGADTDTQYF	TRBJ2-3	TRBV9	TRBD2	16	NA
TGTGCCATCAGCGGAGGGGAGGCTTCTGGAAACACCATATATTTT	CAISGGEASGNTIYF	TRBJ1-3	TRBV10-3	NA	15	few
TGTGCCAGCAGCGGGGCGGGGAGCCAAGAGACCCAGTACTTC	CASSGAGSQETQYF	TRBJ2-5	TRBV7-2	NA	14	NA
TGCAGTGCTGCTGGACAAGTCACAGATACGCAGTATTTT	CSAAGQVTDTQYF	TRBJ2-3	TRBV20-1	NA	13	NA
TGCGCCAGCAGCTTGCAGAGCAATCAGCCCCAGCATTTT	CASSLQSNQPQHF	TRBJ1-5	TRBV5-1	NA	13	NA
TGTGCCAGCAGCCCCCTGGGACAGGTGAACACTGAAGCTTTCTTT	CASSPLGQVNTEAFF	TRBJ1-1	TRBV5-5	TRBD1	15	NA
TGTGCCAGCTCACCGATTGGAGACGGACGTTACGAGCAGTACTTC	CASSPIGDGRYEQYF	TRBJ2-7	TRBV18	NA	15	NA
TGCGCCAGCAGCTCGACAGGGGCAGGCGCAGATACGCAGTATTTT	CASSSTGAGADTQYF	TRBJ2-3	TRBV5-1	TRBD1	15	few
TGCGCCAGCAGGCCTACATCCACCGGGGAGCTGTTTTTT	CASRPTSTGELFF	TRBJ2-2	TRBV5-1	NA	13	few
TGCGCCAGCAGCTTGGAGGCCACAGATACGCAGTATTTT	CASSLEATDTQYF	TRBJ2-3	TRBV5-1	NA	13	many
TGTGCCAGCGGACACTCGGGGGGGCAAGAGACCCAGTACTTC	CASGHSGGQETQYF	TRBJ2-5	TRBV6-4	TRBD2	14	few
TGTGCCAGCAGCCGGTCGGGGGGCGACTATAATTCACCCCTCCACTTT	CASSRSGGDYNSPLHF	TRBJ1-6	TRBV11-2	NA	16	few
TGTGCCAGCAGTTATACTCCGGGACAGGGGACAGATACGCAGTATTTT	CASSYTPGQGTDTQYF	TRBJ2-3	TRBV7-2	TRBD1	16	NA
TGTGCCAGCAGCAGATTCGAGGGACAATACACTGAAGCTTTCTTT	CASSRFEGQYTEAFF	TRBJ1-1	TRBV7-2	NA	15	few
TGCAGTGCAACCCCCCGGGAGGGTGAGCAGTTCTTC	CSATPREGEQFF	TRBJ2-1	TRBV20-1	TRBD2	12	few
TGCGCCAGCAGCTTATGGGGGGCCGGTGAGCAGTTCTTC	CASSLWGAGEQFF	TRBJ2-1	TRBV5-1	NA	13	NA
TGCAGTGCTAGCAGAAGAGGGCGGGACACTGAAGCTTTCTTT	CSASRRGRDTEAFF	TRBJ1-1	TRBV20-1	NA	14	NA
TGTGCCAGCAGCTTTTGGGCGGAATTGAGCGAGCAGTACTTC	CASSFWAELSEQYF	TRBJ2-7	TRBV11-1	NA	14	NA
TGTGCCAGCAGCGTAGACCCTCATACGCAGTATTTT	CASSVDPHTQYF	TRBJ2-3	TRBV9	NA	12	NA
TGTGCCAGCAGATTCCAAGAGACCCAGTACTTC	CASRFQETQYF	TRBJ2-5	TRBV7-2	NA	11	NA
TGTGCCACCACAGGGGATCCTGGGGGTACGCAGTATTTT	CATTGDPGGTQYF	TRBJ2-3	TRBV5-5	TRBD1	13	NA
TGTGCCTGGGAGCGGGGGCCGGGGTTTTCCGAGCAGTTCTTC	CAWERGPGFSEQFF	TRBJ2-1	TRBV30	TRBD2	14	few
TGCGCCAGCAGCCAACCCGGACTGAGGGACTCCTACAATGAGCAGTTCTTC	CASSQPGLRDSYNEQFF	TRBJ2-1	TRBV4-1	NA	17	few
TGTGCCAGCAGCTTAATGGCAGGGACAACTAATGAAAAACTGTTTTTT	CASSLMAGTTNEKLFF	TRBJ1-4	TRBV7-2	NA	16	few
TGTGCCAGCAGTTACTCGGGACAGGGGGGAGAGACCCAGTACTTC	CASSYSGQGGETQYF	TRBJ2-5	TRBV6-6	TRBD1	15	NA
TGTGCCAGTCAAATCAGGGGGCGACGAGGGGATACGCAGTATTTT	CASQIRGRRGDTQYF	TRBJ2-3	TRBV27	TRBD1	15	NA
TGCAGCGTTGGAATCTCCGAGGCCACTGAAGCTTTCTTT	CSVGISEATEAFF	TRBJ1-1	TRBV29-1	NA	13	few
TGCGCCAGCAGCCAACTAGCGCAAGAGACCCAGTACTTC	CASSQLAQETQYF	TRBJ2-5	TRBV5-1	TRBD2	13	few
TGTGCCAGCAGCCCTCGAGCGCCTAATGAAAAACTGTTTTTT	CASSPRAPNEKLFF	TRBJ1-4	TRBV7-9	NA	14	NA
TGTGCCAGCAGTAGTACTACCGGGACAGAGTTCACAGATACGCAGTATTTT	CASSSTTGTEFTDTQYF	TRBJ2-3	TRBV6-6	TRBD1	17	NA
TGCGCCAGCAGCTTGGGGACCGCCGGGTACGAGCAGTACTTC	CASSLGTAGYEQYF	TRBJ2-7	TRBV5-1	NA	14	few
TGTGCCAGCAGCCCGCGGGGGGTTGGGGAGACCCAGTACTTC	CASSPRGVGETQYF	TRBJ2-5	TRBV13	TRBD2	14	few
TGTGCCAGCAGCCATTTGGCGGGACAGCCAAACACTGAAGCTTTCTTT	CASSHLAGQPNTEAFF	TRBJ1-1	TRBV3-1	TRBD1	16	NA
TGTGCCTGTCAGCTGGGGGCCCTCTACGAGCAGTACTTC	CACQLGALYEQYF	TRBJ2-7	TRBV6-1	NA	13	few
TGTGCCAGCAGCCCGGGATCTTATGGCTACACCTTC	CASSPGSYGYTF	TRBJ1-2	TRBV12-3/TRBV12-4	NA	12	many
TGCGCCAGCAGCCAAGGTGGTTTCGTTGCTGGAGATACGCAGTATTTT	CASSQGGFVAGDTQYF	TRBJ2-3	TRBV4-3	NA	16	few
TGTGCCAGCAGTTACTCCGGGACGGGAGTCTTCTATGGCTACACCTTC	CASSYSGTGVFYGYTF	TRBJ1-2	TRBV6-6	NA	16	NA
TGTGCCACCAGCAGAGATCCAGGGGGACGAGAGACCCAGTACTTC	CATSRDPGGRETQYF	TRBJ2-5	TRBV15	TRBD1	15	many
TGCAGCGTGTCGGGGCCCACAGATACGCAGTATTTT	CSVSGPTDTQYF	TRBJ2-3	TRBV29-1	NA	12	few
TGTGCCAGCAGCTCACAGGGGGCAGGTACCGGGGAGCTGTTTTTT	CASSSQGAGTGELFF	TRBJ2-2	TRBV7-3	TRBD1	15	few
TGCGCCAGCAGAAAAGGGGTACTAGCGGGGAGCCAAGAGACCCAGTACTTC	CASRKGVLAGSQETQYF	TRBJ2-5	TRBV4-1	TRBD2	17	few